This TCR beta chain was retrieved from a study of siplizumab effects on memory and regulatory T cells. The study, taken as a whole, reports: The mapping of alloreactive clones to unstimulated subsets covered only a minor fraction of them. Treg-derived clones made up an average of approximately 64% of mappable alloreactive CD4+ clones with siplizumab and 26.9% in controls. Suppressive activity of Tregs proliferating in siplizumab cultures remained unconfirmed.

The table came from immunoSEQ multiplex PCR; TCRdb's copy has only in-frame clones and leaves some out. The sample gives over 55,000 clones, roughly 80% of which show up once; around 3.8% is in the top ten. Notes on this clone: Antigen specificity is unknown.

Sequencing was performed on unstimulated naive, memory, effector memory and TEMRA subsets derived from a few donor pairs. V was shortened by 0 bases and J by 3 bases, with 12 bases between the two germline ends. The CDR3 length is 15 residues. Germline lookup yields CDR1 LGHNA and CDR2 YNFKEQ. The gene calls are TRBV4-2 and TRBJ2-7; D assignment may be TRBD1 or TRBD2 (5 bases each). The source of this sequence is a human donor in good health. The sequencing sample was made of memory CD4+ T cells sorted from blood. The CDR3 region is CASSQDLGAYYEQYF. The CDR3 nucleotides read TGTGCCAGCAGCCAAGATCTCGGGGCCTACTACGAGCAGTACTTC.